This T cell receptor (beta chain) was found in a study of response to subunit inactivated influenza vaccine. Overall study results and limits: A suggestion made by the authors is that each seasonal influenza vaccination recruits few new T cells.

TCRdb processed the RT-PCR reads anew with MiXCR; each CDR3 protein has one entry. The profile shows around 530,000 distinct CDR3 sequences, around 11% of them singletons. This clonotype was found many times. Its specificity is unknown. V lost 3 bases and J lost 5, with 4 bases in between. This CDR3 contains 12 residues. The source of this sequence is a man aged 50 or older who received an inactivated influenza vaccine. Here the sequenced sample was PBMCs from blood, taken on the day of vaccination. The chain is built from TRBV12-3 or TRBV12-4 and TRBJ2-2; D ambiguous. The CDR3 sequence is CASSFTTGELFF. In DNA, the CDR3 is TGTGCCAGCAGTTTCACGACCGGGGAGCTGTTTTTT.